What follows are 31 T cell receptor beta chains derived from one specimen sequenced in a study of shared clonotypes between healthy human individuals. TCRdb's table, derived via immunoSEQ multiplex PCR, lists solely in-frame clones and lacks some. The table records under 600,000 clones, around three quarters of them present only once. Sequenced sample: PBMCs. Every receptor here comes from a woman aged 40 to 49 in good health. Some clones in this sample may be carry-over from other donors' samples.

V usage is TRBV30 and J usage is TRBJ2-2; 10 positions agree with TRBD2. CDR3 size: 18 residues. J gave up 1 base and V 3 bases, and 11 bases lay outside the gene matches. The germline V gene encodes CDR1 GTSNPN and CDR2 SVGIG (reference sequence). CDR3 DNA sequence: TGTGCCTGGAGACCCAGTCTAGCGGGAGCCATGAACACCGGGGAGCTGTTTTTT. Translated, it gives CAWRPSLAGAMNTGELFF.

This clone was recorded a few times. This may stem from a read error, because a much larger clone lies one nucleotide away. The same CDR3 is also encoded by other DNA sequences in this sample. J is TRBJ2-7 and V is TRBV25-1; D is uncertain. There are 15 residues in the CDR3. Looked up from germline, CDR1 is MGHDK and CDR2 is SYGVNS. The V end was cut by 7 bases, the J end by 0 bases, with 16 bases between. The CDR3 DNA is TGTGCCAGCAATGGCCCCCTGGAGAACTCCTACGAGCAGTACTTC. It codes for CASNGPLENSYEQYF.

The chain couples TRBV2 to TRBJ1-1; possibly TRBD1 for D (5 bases). The CDR3 loop spans 18 amino acids. V lost 3 bases to trimming and J lost 2 bases, with 22 bases between them. Germline CDR1 SNHLY, CDR2 FYNNEI. The DNA for the CDR3 is TGTGCCAGCAGTGAGACGGAAAGGGGTCGGGTGGGTAACACTGAAGCTTTCTTT. Amino acid sequence: CASSETERGRVGNTEAFF.

This sequence joins TRBV6-5 and TRBJ2-3; D not certain. The germline gives CDR1 MNHEY, CDR2 SVGAGI. V lost 1 base and J 0 bases, leaving 8 bases between the germline ends. The CDR3 length is 15 residues. As DNA, the CDR3 is TGTGCCAGCAGTTACTGGCGGTCTAGCACAGATACGCAGTATTTT. Its translation: CASSYWRSSTDTQYF.

The J gene is TRBJ2-1, the V gene TRBV7-6; D gene uncertain. CDR3 length: 13 residues. Trimming stripped 0 bases from V and 2 bases from J, with 2 bases between. Germline values: CDR1 SGHVS, CDR2 FNYEAQ. The CDR3, as DNA: TGTGCCAGCAGCTTAGCTGCCTACAATGAGCAGTTCTTC. This sequence encodes CASSLAAYNEQFF.

The chain employs TRBV5-6 and TRBJ2-3; 7 nucleotides line up with TRBD1. With 3 bases clipped from V and 1 base from J, the junction kept 11 bases outside the gene matches. The CDR3 covers 17 residues. Germline loops: CDR1 SGHDT, CDR2 YYEEEE. The CDR3 DNA reads TGTGCCAGCAGCTCCCCTGAACAGGGGTTGCGCACAGATACGCAGTATTTT. Its protein product is CASSSPEQGLRTDTQYF. The whole variable domain, filled in from reference TRBV5-6 and TRBJ2-3, reads DAGVTQSPTHLIKTRGQQVTLRCSPKSGHDTVSWYQQALGQGPQFIFQYYEEEERQRGNFPDRFSGHQFPNYSSELNVNALLLGDSALYLCASSSPEQGLRTDTQYFGPGTRLTVL.

This clone was recorded many times. The chain has TRBV5-4 and TRBJ1-5; a weak D match, TRBD1 (6 bases). V was cut by 9 bases and J by 2 bases, with 27 bases left in between. Per the germline V gene, CDR1 is SGHNT and CDR2 is YYREEE (reference sequence). This CDR3 is 18 amino acids long. The DNA of the CDR3 is TGTGCCACCTCCCCCCGACCGGGACAAATTATAGGCAATCAGCCCCAGCATTTT. Translating it yields CATSPRPGQIIGNQPQHF. Combining the CDR3 with reference TRBV5-4 and TRBJ1-5 gives the whole variable domain ETGVTQSPTHLIKTRGQQVTLRCSSQSGHNTVSWYQQALGQGPQFIFQYYREEENGRGNFPPRFSGLQFPNYSSELNVNALELDDSALYLCATSPRPGQIIGNQPQHFGDGTRLSIL.

Concerning this clone itself: This could be a read error, since a much larger clone is one nucleotide away. The same CDR3 also results from other DNA sequences found in this sample. This chain connects TRBV5-1 to TRBJ2-1, with D unresolved. Per germline, CDR1 SGHRS and CDR2 YFSETQ. The CDR3 length is 13 residues. V lost 0 bases, J lost 3 bases, and 4 bases lay in between. The CDR3 nucleotides read TGCGCCAGCAGCTTGGACAGCTACAATGAGCAGTTCTTC. It specifies CASSLDSYNEQFF.

V gene TRBV5-5 combines with J gene TRBJ1-4; D not resolved. V was pared by 0 bases and J by 6 bases, with 3 bases between. Germline CDR1 and CDR2: SGHKS and YYEKEE (reference sequence). The CDR3 has 12 residues. In nucleotides, the CDR3 is TGTGCCAGCAGCTTGGTGGATGAAAAACTGTTTTTT. This translates into CASSLVDEKLFF. The full variable domain, rest sourced from reference TRBV5-5 and TRBJ1-4, is DAGVTQSPTHLIKTRGQQVTLRCSPISGHKSVSWYQQVLGQGPQFIFQYYEKEERGRGNFPDRFSARQFPNYSSELNVNALLLGDSALYLCASSLVDEKLFFGSGTQLSVL.

This sequence joins TRBV27 and TRBJ2-7; D is undetermined. V was pared by 4 bases and J by 7 bases, with 17 bases between. Germline V gene data show CDR1 as MNHEY and CDR2 as SMNVEV (reference sequence). This CDR3 comprises 14 residues. CDR3 sequence: CASSSDPFLREQYF. The CDR3 DNA sequence: TGTGCCAGCAGTTCCGACCCCTTTCTGAGGGAGCAGTACTTC.

This clone turned up a few times. The gene calls are TRBV21-1 and TRBJ2-1; the table's D call, TRBD2, has no DNA check behind it. TRBV21-1 is a pseudogene locus. CDR3 length: 18 amino acids. CDR3: CASSKGSTSGIIFNEQFF. The CDR3 DNA sequence: TGTGCCAGCAGCAAAGGTTCTACTAGCGGGATAATATTCAATGAGCAGTTCTTC.

The chain carries TRBV30 and TRBJ2-3, with TRBD2 identical over 10 bases. Germline CDR1 and CDR2: GTSNPN and SVGIG (reference sequence). This CDR3 contains 15 residues. V shed 2 bases and J 4 bases; nucleotides not matched to a gene: 6. CDR3 region: CAWSPGTSEADTQYF. The CDR3, as DNA: TGTGCCTGGAGTCCCGGGACTAGCGAAGCAGATACGCAGTATTTT.

The chain recombines TRBV4-2 with TRBJ2-1; the match to TRBD2 covers 7 bases. The germline CDR1 and CDR2 sequences are LGHNA and YNFKEQ. The CDR3 has 15 amino acids. Trimming cost V 5 bases and J 5 bases; bases outside gene matches: 9. The CDR3 DNA follows: TGTGCCAGCAGCACCCAGCGGGGTGCCAACAATGAGCAGTTCTTC. Translation: CASSTQRGANNEQFF.

The gene calls are TRBV6-6 and TRBJ2-1; a possible D gene is TRBD2 (5 bases). This CDR3 has 14 residues. Germline CDR1 MNHNY, CDR2 SVGAGI (reference sequence). The ends were cut back, 2 bases at V and 8 bases at J, with 13 bases in the middle. The CDR3 protein is CASSYDPGSDEQFF. As DNA, the CDR3 is TGTGCCAGCAGTTACGACCCGGGAAGCGATGAGCAGTTCTTC.

The CDR3 loop reads CASSLASDGTNEQFF. CDR3 coding DNA: TGTGCCAGCAGCTTGGCTAGCGATGGAACCAATGAGCAGTTCTTC. V is TRBV5-4 and J is TRBJ2-1, with D perhaps TRBD2 (6 bases). Germline V gene sequence: CDR1 SGHNT, CDR2 YYREEE (reference sequence). The V end lost 0 bases, the J end lost 6 bases, and 13 bases lay between the germline ends. This CDR3 region has 15 residues.

This chain uses TRBV5-8 with TRBJ1-6, with unresolved D. CDR3 size: 13 residues. The V gene lost 6 bases and the J gene lost 8 bases, with 12 bases spanning the gap. Germline-derived CDR1 and CDR2 are SGHTS and YDEGEE. The CDR3, as DNA: TGTGCCAGCACCCCCCGCAGCCATTCACCCCTCCACTTT. This gives the protein CASTPRSHSPLHF.

This chain uses TRBV7-2 with TRBJ2-3, with 12 bases fitting TRBD2. The CDR3 totals 17 residues. V gave up 5 bases and J gave up 0 bases; unmatched junction bases: 6. The V gene's germline CDR1 is SGHTA and CDR2 FQGNSA. CDR3 DNA sequence: TGTGCCAGCAGCCAAGGACTAGCGGGGAGTAGCACAGATACGCAGTATTTT. Translated, it gives CASSQGLAGSSTDTQYF.

The genes are TRBV2 and TRBJ2-5; tentatively, D is TRBD2 (6 bases). This CDR3 region has 13 residues. V was shortened by 10 bases and J by 5 bases, with 17 bases between the two germline ends. Germline V gene lookup returns CDR1 SNHLY and CDR2 FYNNEI. CDR3 sequence reads: CATAGSSRETQYF. The CDR3, as DNA: TGTGCCACGGCGGGGTCCTCCAGGGAGACCCAGTACTTC. The full variable domain, in which reference TRBV2 and TRBJ2-5 provide the parts outside the CDR3, is EPEVTQTPSHQVTQMGQEVILRCVPISNHLYFYWYRQILGQKVEFLVSFYNNEISEKSEIFDDQFSVERPDGSNFTLKIRSTKLEDSAMYFCATAGSSRETQYFGPGTRLLVL.

This rearrangement joins TRBV5-4 to TRBJ1-2; tentative D call: TRBD1 (6 bases). Germline V CDR1 and CDR2: SGHNT, YYREEE (reference sequence). This CDR3 is built from 14 residues. The germline V and J ends were trimmed by 3 bases and 1 base, with 10 bases remaining between them. The CDR3 nucleotides read TGTGCCAGCAGCTCCGGGACACTTAACTATGGCTACACCTTC. Its translation: CASSSGTLNYGYTF.

This clone was recorded a few times. The chain carries TRBV14 and TRBJ1-3; no firm D call. V gave up 2 bases and J gave up 7 bases, with 9 bases separating them. The germline V gene encodes CDR1 SGHDN and CDR2 FVKESK. The CDR3 consists of 13 residues. DNA for the CDR3: TGTGCCAGCAGCCAAAGCCGCGGGAACACCATATATTTT. Translation gives CASSQSRGNTIYF.

V usage is TRBV21-1 and J usage is TRBJ1-2; the table's D gene call, TRBD1, was not cross checked with the DNA. TRBV21-1 is a recognized pseudogene. CDR3 length: 14 residues. Here the CDR3 reads CASSKGPANYGYTF. The CDR3 DNA reads as TGTGCCAGCAGCAAAGGTCCAGCTAACTATGGCTACACCTTC.

For the CDR3, the DNA is TGTGCCTGGAGTGTTAGGGACAGGGGGCCTGGAAACACCATATATTTT. Amino acid sequence: CAWSVRDRGPGNTIYF. This chain uses TRBV30 with TRBJ1-3; 12 nucleotides match TRBD1. The germline gives CDR1 GTSNPN, CDR2 SVGIG (reference sequence). The CDR3 consists of 16 residues. V shed 0 bases, J shed 2 bases, and the junction held 2 bases outside the gene matches.

V and J are TRBV18 and TRBJ2-2, with D unclear. The CDR3 is 15 residues long. V was clipped by 6 bases and J by 2 bases, with 13 bases between them. Germline loops: CDR1 KGHSH, CDR2 LQKENI. CDR3 protein: CASSVASHNTGELFF. The CDR3 DNA sequence: TGTGCCAGCTCCGTGGCCTCCCATAACACCGGGGAGCTGTTTTTT. The whole variable domain, filled in from reference TRBV18 and TRBJ2-2, reads NAGVMQNPRHLVRRRGQEARLRCSPMKGHSHVYWYRQLPEEGLKFMVYLQKENIIDESGMPKERFSAEFPKEGPSILRIQQVVRGDSAAYFCASSVASHNTGELFFGEGSRLTVL.

This rearrangement joins TRBV18 to TRBJ2-5, with a tentative D call TRBD2 (6 bases). From germline, CDR1 is KGHSH and CDR2 LQKENI. Trimming removed 4 bases from V and 4 bases from J, with 19 bases in between. The CDR3 loop spans 16 amino acids. The CDR3 spells CASSRTPGTSTETQYF. The CDR3 DNA sequence: TGTGCCAGCTCACGTACTCCCGGGACTTCTACAGAGACCCAGTACTTC.

In its sample, this clone was seen once. The V and J genes are TRBV30 and TRBJ2-1, with D possibly being TRBD2 (6 bases). Per germline, CDR1 GTSNPN and CDR2 SVGIG (reference sequence). This CDR3 is built from 14 residues. With 5 bases removed from V and 2 bases from J, the gap between germline ends came to 13 bases. CDR3 sequence (DNA): TGTGCCTGGGACTTTAGCGGCGCCTACAATGAGCAGTTCTTC. It encodes CAWDFSGAYNEQFF.

This chain joins TRBV5-6 and TRBJ2-1, with 10 bases matching TRBD2. V gave up 1 base and J gave up 3 bases; unmatched junction bases: 7. Looked up from germline, CDR1 is SGHDT and CDR2 is YYEEEE. The CDR3 runs 17 residues. The CDR3 region has the DNA TGTGCCAGCAGCTTGACATCGGGACTAGCGAGCTACAATGAGCAGTTCTTC. Translating it yields CASSLTSGLASYNEQFF.

This clone was recorded at least ten times. The gene calls are TRBV7-2 and TRBJ2-1, with 8 bases that match TRBD1. The trim removed 5 bases at V and 6 bases at J, leaving 9 bases unmatched. The CDR3 loop spans 15 amino acids. Germline CDR1 and CDR2: SGHTA and FQGNSA. CDR3 loop: CASSDRDRLGNEQFF. The CDR3 DNA reads TGTGCCAGCAGCGACCGGGACAGGTTGGGCAATGAGCAGTTCTTC.

This clone appeared once. V usage is TRBV18 and J usage is TRBJ2-6; D is ambiguous. Germline V gene lookup returns CDR1 KGHSH and CDR2 LQKENI. The CDR3 length is 15 residues. V lost 5 bases, J lost 2 bases, and 10 bases lay in between. The CDR3 protein is CASSNQIPGANVLTF. Written as DNA, the CDR3 is TGTGCCAGCTCAAACCAGATTCCTGGGGCCAACGTCCTGACTTTC.

V usage is TRBV29-1 and J usage is TRBJ2-7; TRBD2 aligns across 13 bases. J lost 7 bases, V lost 7 bases, and 13 bases had no gene match. The germline V gene encodes CDR1 SQVTM and CDR2 ANQGSEA. This CDR3 has 15 residues. CDR3 residues: CSASLGGLAGREQYF. Written as DNA, the CDR3 is TGCAGCGCCTCCCTAGGGGGACTAGCGGGACGAGAGCAGTACTTC.

This chain joins TRBV30 and TRBJ1-2; D is uncertain. Germline V CDR1 and CDR2: GTSNPN, SVGIG (reference sequence). Between the trimmed V and J ends, which lost 4 bases and 0 bases, there was a span of 15 bases. CDR3 length: 15 residues. The CDR3 DNA reads as TGTGCCTGGATGGGCAGACGGTTAGCTAACTATGGCTACACCTTC. Encoded protein: CAWMGRRLANYGYTF.

The chain combines TRBV29-1 with TRBJ1-5; 7 nucleotides align to TRBD1. Trimming took 6 bases from V and 2 from J; bases not matched to a gene: 4. This CDR3 has 13 residues. The V gene's germline CDR1 is SQVTM and CDR2 ANQGSEA. This chain's CDR3 is CSVRQGGNQPQHF. DNA of the CDR3: TGCAGCGTCCGACAGGGAGGCAATCAGCCCCAGCATTTT.